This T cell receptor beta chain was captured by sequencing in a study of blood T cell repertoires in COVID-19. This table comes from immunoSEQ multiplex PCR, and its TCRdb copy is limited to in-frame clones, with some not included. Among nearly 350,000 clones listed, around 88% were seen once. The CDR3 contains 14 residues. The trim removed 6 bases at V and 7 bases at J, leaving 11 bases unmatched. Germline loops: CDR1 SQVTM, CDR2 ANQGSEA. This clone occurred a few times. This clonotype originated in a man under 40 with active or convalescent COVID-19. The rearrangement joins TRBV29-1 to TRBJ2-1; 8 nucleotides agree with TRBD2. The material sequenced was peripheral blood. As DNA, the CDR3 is TGCAGCGTGTGGGGTACTAGCGGAACTAATGAGCAGTTCTTC. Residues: CSVWGTSGTNEQFF.